The T cell receptor beta chain under discussion was sequenced for a study of chemoradiotherapy in HPV16-positive cancers. Whole-study context: Candidate HPV-specific T-cell clones and common TCR motifs came from functional assays in two HPV16-positive patients. The study's findings and limits: Candidate HPV-specific clones and E7-related TCR motifs grew in tumor during treatment. HPV-specific T cells were functionally defined from only two HPV16-positive patients. For HPV16-positive patients, expanding HPV-responsive T cells associated with longer recurrence-free survival.

Assay: immunoSEQ multiplex PCR; the TCRdb copy retains only in-frame clones and omits some. This sample yields several thousand clones, of which approximately 78% are seen a single time; 8% to 10% belongs to the top ten. This clone was detected only a few times. Its antigen is unknown. This CDR3 spans 14 amino acids. Germline values: CDR1 SEHNR, CDR2 FQNEAQ (reference sequence). The germline V and J ends were trimmed by 3 bases and 6 bases, with 11 bases remaining between them. The receptor was derived from a human donor with HPV-associated anogenital cancer. The V gene is TRBV7-9, the J gene TRBJ1-4; no clear D. This material was obtained from a patient who underwent chemoradiotherapy. The DNA for the CDR3 is TGTGCCAGCAGCTTCGGGTACGAGGATGAAAAACTGTTTTTT. This sequence encodes CASSFGYEDEKLFF.